The present T cell receptor beta chain was sequenced within a study of blood T cells in healthy people across ages. It was with a sample-barcoded 5' primer and a J-beta primer mix that a second PCR of about 6 to 12 cycles was run. TCRdb passed the 5' RACE reads through MiXCR, listing each CDR3 protein once. The repertoire consists of some 1.4 million distinct CDR3 sequences, with around 39% occurring once and the leading ten covering under 8%. Notes on this clonotype: Its antigen is unidentified.

Germline CDR1 is ENHRY and CDR2 is SYGVKD. This CDR3 is built from 11 residues. V lost 8 bases and J 11 bases, leaving 15 bases between the germline ends. The study drew donors from healthy Caucasian individuals in Russia aged 6 to 90. The amount of total RNA extracted per sample was at least 5 micrograms. Study-level findings and limits: There were more naive CD4+ cells and higher diversity in long-lived donors than in aged donors.

The sample comprised blood. This chain connects TRBV10-3 to TRBJ2-5, with unresolved D. The clonotype comes from a young woman in good health. CDR3 bases: TGTGCCATCGGCAGGCCCAATGAGCAGTACTTC. Amino acid sequence: CAIGRPNEQYF.